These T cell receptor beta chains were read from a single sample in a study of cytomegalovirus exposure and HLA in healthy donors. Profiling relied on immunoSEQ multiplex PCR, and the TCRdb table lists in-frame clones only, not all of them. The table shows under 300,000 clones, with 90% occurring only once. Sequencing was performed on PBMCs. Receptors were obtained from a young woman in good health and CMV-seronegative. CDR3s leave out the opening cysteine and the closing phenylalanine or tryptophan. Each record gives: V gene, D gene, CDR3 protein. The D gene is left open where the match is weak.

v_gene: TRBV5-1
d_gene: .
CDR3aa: ASSSGIQETQY

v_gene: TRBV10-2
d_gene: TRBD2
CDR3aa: ASRELAGGSYEQY

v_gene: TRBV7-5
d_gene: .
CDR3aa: VRAQPGRDGNNQPQH

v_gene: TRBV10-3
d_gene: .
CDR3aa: AISVVGETQY

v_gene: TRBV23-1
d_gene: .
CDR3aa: ASSQKTPGVGSEKLF

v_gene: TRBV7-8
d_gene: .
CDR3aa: ASSLAAEPSYEQY

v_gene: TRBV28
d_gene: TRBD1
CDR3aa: ASSSFWGQGSYEQY

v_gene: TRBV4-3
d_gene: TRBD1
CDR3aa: ASSQVGTGRYEQY

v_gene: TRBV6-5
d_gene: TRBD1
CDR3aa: ASSSPTQTGIGELF

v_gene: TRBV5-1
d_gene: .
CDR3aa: ASSWTPSPSYEQY

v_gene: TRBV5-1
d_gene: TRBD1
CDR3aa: ASSLTGTGDQPQH

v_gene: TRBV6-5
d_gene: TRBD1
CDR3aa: ASSSTGGTGNTEAF

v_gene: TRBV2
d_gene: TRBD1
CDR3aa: ASSVRTGRATNEKLF

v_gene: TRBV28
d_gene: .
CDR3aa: ASSPPGDTQY

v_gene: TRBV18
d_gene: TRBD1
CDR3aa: ASSTTNNLTGGYVGELF

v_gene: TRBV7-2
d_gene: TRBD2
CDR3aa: ASSFTQRGGDTQY

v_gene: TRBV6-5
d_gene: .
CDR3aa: ATTPRRTLSPLH

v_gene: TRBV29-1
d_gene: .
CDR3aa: SVGSRVPLNTEAF

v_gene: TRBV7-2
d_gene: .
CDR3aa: ASSLMGGGSTDTQY

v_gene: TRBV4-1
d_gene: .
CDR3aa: ASSRLHRVPSPLH

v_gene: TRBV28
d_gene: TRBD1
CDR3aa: ASSEAGQGYEQY

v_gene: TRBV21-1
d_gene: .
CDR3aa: ASSKRARVYTEAF

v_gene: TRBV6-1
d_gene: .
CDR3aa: ASAVGGETQY

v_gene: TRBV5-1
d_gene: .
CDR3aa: ASSPRGLGAIDNSPLH

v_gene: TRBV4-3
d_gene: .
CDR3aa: ASSQDRNTEAF

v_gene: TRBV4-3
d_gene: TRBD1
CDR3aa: ASSQEQGTTGELF

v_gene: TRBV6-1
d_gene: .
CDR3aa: ASSEWGGTEAF

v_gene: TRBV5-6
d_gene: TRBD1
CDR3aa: ASTYGQGFTEAF

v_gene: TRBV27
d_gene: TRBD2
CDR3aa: ASRSGGAIVEQY

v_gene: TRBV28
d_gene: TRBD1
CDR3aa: ASSRLDRPATDTQY

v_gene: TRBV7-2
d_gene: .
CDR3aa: ASSPIESSYNEQF

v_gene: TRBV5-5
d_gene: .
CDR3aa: ASSLQGRGNTGELF

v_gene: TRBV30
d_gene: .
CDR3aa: AWRKVRGGPSTEAF

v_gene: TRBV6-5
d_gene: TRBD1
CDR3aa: ASRSTGVFIHEQY

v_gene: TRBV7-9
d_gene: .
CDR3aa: ASSLAGAYGYT

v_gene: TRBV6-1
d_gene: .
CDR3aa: ASSRPGEMNTEAF

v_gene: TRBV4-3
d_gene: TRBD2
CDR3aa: ATPGVQGLYPSGGGYEQY

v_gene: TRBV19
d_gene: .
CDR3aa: ASSTYSGTPAQY

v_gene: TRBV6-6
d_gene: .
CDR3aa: ASEQGSGNQPQH

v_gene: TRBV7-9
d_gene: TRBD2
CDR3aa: ASSYHGLAPDTQY

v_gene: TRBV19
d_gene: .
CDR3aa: ASSIRQGKLNTEAF